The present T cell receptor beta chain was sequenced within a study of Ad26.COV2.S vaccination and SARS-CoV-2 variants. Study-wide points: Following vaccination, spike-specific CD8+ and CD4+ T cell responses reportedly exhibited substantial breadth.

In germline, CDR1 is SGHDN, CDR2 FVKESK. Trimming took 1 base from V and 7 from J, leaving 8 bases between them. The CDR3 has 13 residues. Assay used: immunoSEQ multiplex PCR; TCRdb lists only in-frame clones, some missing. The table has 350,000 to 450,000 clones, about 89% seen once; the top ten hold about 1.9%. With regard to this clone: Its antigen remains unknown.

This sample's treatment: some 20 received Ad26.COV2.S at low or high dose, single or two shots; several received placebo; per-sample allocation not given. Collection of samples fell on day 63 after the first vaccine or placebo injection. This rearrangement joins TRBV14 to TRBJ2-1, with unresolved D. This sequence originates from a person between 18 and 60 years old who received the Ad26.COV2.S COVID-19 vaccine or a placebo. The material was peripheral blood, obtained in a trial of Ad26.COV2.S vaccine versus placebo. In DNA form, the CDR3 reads TGTGCCAGCAGCCAAGTTTTAGGGAATGAGCAGTTCTTC. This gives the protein CASSQVLGNEQFF.